This entry lists 18 T cell receptor beta chains sequenced from one sample in a study of CD4+ T cells in melanoma. Sequencing was performed with immunoSEQ multiplex PCR; in TCRdb, only in-frame clones are kept and a portion is missing. The repertoire holds around 15,000 clones, with roughly four fifths as singletons. Sequencing was carried out using cells from a culture (not recorded whether cultured in vitro). The receptors were sampled from a human donor with melanoma.

The chain employs TRBV4-1 and TRBJ1-4; 7 nucleotides line up with TRBD1. Germline V gene data show CDR1 as MGHRA and CDR2 as YSYEKL. This CDR3 has 19 amino acids. Losses at the gene ends were 4 bases for V and 8 bases for J; bases not matched to a gene: 22. The CDR3 DNA reads as TGCGCCAGCAGCCTGTTACCAACTCCAACAGGGGAAGGAAGGGAAAAACTGTTTTTT. Encoded protein: CASSLLPTPTGEGREKLFF.

The chain combines TRBV9 with TRBJ1-1; D is unclear. Germline CDR1 reads SGDLS; CDR2 reads YYNGEE. The V gene lost 0 bases and the J gene lost 3 bases, with 9 bases spanning the gap. This CDR3 is built from 14 residues. CDR3 DNA sequence: TGTGCCAGCAGCGTAGGGTGGAGGGACACTGAAGCTTTCTTT. Protein sequence: CASSVGWRDTEAFF.

This clone has a single count. The V and J genes are TRBV5-1 and TRBJ2-3; tentatively, D is TRBD2 (6 bases). Deletions cut 3 bases from V and 8 bases from J, with 25 bases between. The CDR3 sequence is 17 residues long. Germline CDR1 reads SGHRS; CDR2 reads YFSETQ. The DNA for the CDR3 is TGCGCCAGCAGCTACTATTCCGGGGGAGCCAGCTCCGGTACGCAGTATTTT. This gives the protein CASSYYSGGASSGTQYF.

The V call is TRBV18, the J call TRBJ1-5; 12 bases agree with TRBD1. CDR1 is KGHSH, CDR2 LQKENI, per germline. V dropped 6 bases and J dropped 4; count of bases not matched to a gene: 10. The CDR3 consists of 17 residues. The CDR3 DNA reads TGTGCCAGCTCGCGACTAGGGGGACAGGGGGCGAATCAGCCCCAGCATTTT. Protein sequence: CASSRLGGQGANQPQHF.

The chain uses TRBV4-1 and TRBJ1-5; perhaps TRBD1 as D (5 bases). The V and J ends lost 5 bases and 2 bases respectively, with 19 bases between them. This CDR3 is 17 amino acids long. Germline values: CDR1 MGHRA, CDR2 YSYEKL. CDR3 amino acids: CASSSRGGNGGNQPQHF. CDR3 nucleotides: TGCGCCAGCAGCTCCCGGGGGGGGAACGGTGGCAATCAGCCCCAGCATTTT.

The gene calls are TRBV9 and TRBJ1-1; no firm D call. This CDR3 has 13 amino acids. V was clipped by 2 bases and J by 0 bases, with 5 bases between them. The germline V gene encodes CDR1 SGDLS and CDR2 YYNGEE. In DNA form, the CDR3 reads TGTGCCAGCAGCGTTTTCGTGAACACTGAAGCTTTCTTT. Residues: CASSVFVNTEAFF.

The sample holds a few counts of this clone. The rearrangement joins TRBV5-1 to TRBJ1-5; D gene ambiguous. Trimming stripped 0 bases from V and 7 bases from J, with 20 bases between. Germline CDR1 and CDR2: SGHRS and YFSETQ. This CDR3 is 17 amino acids long. Written as DNA, the CDR3 is TGCGCCAGCAGCTTGGTTCTTAGGCCAGGTAATCTACAGCCCCAGCATTTT. Translated, it gives CASSLVLRPGNLQPQHF.

The J gene is TRBJ1-5, the V gene TRBV9, with TRBD1 as a possible D gene (6 bases). Trimming took off 4 bases at V and 6 bases at J, with 8 bases between the two ends. Germline CDR1 SGDLS, CDR2 YYNGEE. The CDR3 is 12 residues long. Here the CDR3 reads CASSKGGQPQHF. CDR3 nucleotides: TGTGCCAGCAGCAAGGGGGGTCAGCCCCAGCATTTT. Full variable domain (remainder filled in from reference TRBV9 and TRBJ1-5): DSGVTQTPKHLITATGQRVTLRCSPRSGDLSVYWYQQSLDQGLQFLIQYYNGEERAKGNILERFSAQQFPDLHSELNLSSLELGDSALYFCASSKGGQPQHFGDGTRLSIL.

The V and J genes are TRBV7-2 and TRBJ1-3, with no clear D. Germline assignment: CDR1 SGHTA and CDR2 FQGNSA. The CDR3 loop spans 14 amino acids. Trimming cost V 5 bases and J 4 bases, with 12 bases left between them. The CDR3: CASSDFNPGNTIYF. The CDR3 nucleotides are TGTGCCAGCAGCGATTTTAATCCGGGAAACACCATATATTTT.

This sequence joins TRBV5-4 and TRBJ1-6; D call uncertain. Germline lookup yields CDR1 SGHNT and CDR2 YYREEE (reference sequence). V lost 0 bases and J lost 5, with 9 bases in between. The CDR3 has 15 residues. The CDR3 sequence: CASSLERSDNSPLHF. The CDR3 region has the DNA TGTGCCAGCAGCTTGGAGAGGTCCGATAATTCACCCCTCCACTTT.

The J gene is TRBJ1-1, the V gene TRBV6-1, with 7 bases matching TRBD1. Per germline, CDR1 MNHNS and CDR2 SASEGT. Losses at the gene ends were 5 bases for V and 2 bases for J; bases not matched to a gene: 5. This CDR3 contains 14 residues. The CDR3: CASSKTGANTEAFF. DNA of the CDR3: TGTGCCAGCAGTAAAACAGGGGCTAACACTGAAGCTTTCTTT.

The chain recombines TRBV19 with TRBJ2-7; D may be TRBD2 (5 bases). This CDR3 has 13 amino acids. V lost 2 bases to trimming and J lost 7 bases, with 12 bases between them. Germline V gene sequence: CDR1 LNHDA, CDR2 SQIVND (reference sequence). Here the CDR3 reads CASSINRRGEQYF. The CDR3 nucleotides read TGTGCCAGTAGTATAAATAGACGGGGTGAGCAGTACTTC.

The rearrangement uses TRBV5-1 and TRBJ1-2, with TRBD1 identical over 8 bases. V shed 0 bases and J 10 bases; nucleotides not matched to a gene: 11. There are 15 residues in the CDR3. CDR1 and CDR2 (germline): SGHRS, YFSETQ. In DNA, the CDR3 is TGCGCCAGCAGCTTGGCAGGACAGGGTACCTCTGACTACACCTTC. As protein: CASSLAGQGTSDYTF.

J is TRBJ1-2 and V is TRBV19, with D unresolved. The CDR3 runs 15 residues. Trimming removed 1 base at V and 4 bases at J, with 13 bases between. CDR1 and CDR2 from the germline V gene are LNHDA and SQIVND (reference sequence). The CDR3 nucleotides read TGTGCCAGTAGTATAGTTTCGGGCGGCCGCTATGGCTACACCTTC. Translated: CASSIVSGGRYGYTF.

This chain joins TRBV19 and TRBJ2-7; 8 bases fit TRBD2. Trimming took 3 bases from V and 3 from J; bases not matched to a gene: 7. CDR3 length: 15 residues. Germline CDR1 and CDR2: LNHDA and SQIVND (reference sequence). The CDR3 DNA reads TGTGCCAGTAGTATTCGGGGGGGGAGCGGCTACGAGCAGTACTTC. Translation: CASSIRGGSGYEQYF.

This clone turned up a few times. The rearrangement links TRBV7-2 to TRBJ2-1; TRBD2 aligns across 9 bases. CDR3 length equals 16 residues. Per the germline V gene, CDR1 is SGHTA and CDR2 is FQGNSA. Unmatched junction bases numbered 8, after V lost 4 bases and J lost 4 bases. DNA of the CDR3: TGTGCCAGCAGCTCTAGCTCAGCGGGAGGTTACAATGAGCAGTTCTTC. Protein sequence: CASSSSSAGGYNEQFF. Looking up the rest from reference TRBV7-2 and TRBJ2-1 gives the full variable domain: GAGVSQSPSNKVTEKGKDVELRCDPISGHTALYWYRQSLGQGLEFLIYFQGNSAPDKSGLPSDRFSAERTGGSVSTLTIQRTQQEDSAVYLCASSSSSAGGYNEQFFGPGTRLTVL.

The chain links TRBV6-1 to TRBJ2-7; D is unclear. Germline V gene data show CDR1 as MNHNS and CDR2 as SASEGT. Trimming took off 5 bases at V and 4 bases at J, with 18 bases between the two ends. This CDR3 spans 15 amino acids. The CDR3 reads CASSLITWPLYEQYF. The CDR3 coding sequence is TGTGCCAGCAGTCTCATTACGTGGCCCCTTTACGAGCAGTACTTC.

This sequence joins TRBV6-6 and TRBJ1-1; no firm D call. Per the germline V gene, CDR1 is MNHNY and CDR2 is SVGAGI (reference sequence). V was trimmed by 0 bases and J by 3 bases, leaving 11 bases between them. The CDR3 runs 15 residues. The CDR3 region is CASSYSSSRDTEAFF. DNA of the CDR3: TGTGCCAGCAGTTACTCCTCAAGTCGGGACACTGAAGCTTTCTTT.